The source of this T cell receptor beta chain is a study of OX40 agonist ivuxolimab in advanced cancers. Broader study findings: Nonresponders, in some cases, also had low normalized T-cell clonal expansion.

The data were produced by immunoSEQ multiplex PCR, yet TCRdb's version contains in-frame clones alone and is incomplete. There are some 60,000 clones in the sample; 70% to 90% occur only once, and around 2% lies in the top ten. V was cut by 3 bases and J by 4 bases, with 15 bases left in between. There are 16 residues in the CDR3. This clone occurred once. The antigen is not known. This chain joins TRBV23-1 and TRBJ2-2; D gene unclear. TRBV23-1 is labeled an ORF, and its function is uncertain. Sequenced here: CD4+ or CD8+ T cells sorted from blood, sampled in a trial of the OX40 agonist ivuxolimab. The sequence was collected from an adult with an advanced solid tumor such as melanoma, head and neck, liver or kidney cancer. CDR3: CASSHPVVGLTGELFF. The CDR3 DNA reads as TGCGCCAGCAGTCACCCGGTAGTGGGCCTCACCGGGGAGCTGTTTTTT.